This TCR beta chain was sequenced for a study of T-cell memory formation after mild COVID-19. For this clonotype: Its antigen remains unidentified.

Amplification by 5'RACE using constant-segment primers produced TCR alpha and TCR beta cDNA libraries that carried sample barcodes and UMIs. A single record per CDR3 protein comes from TCRdb applying MiXCR to the 5' RACE reads. This sample yields 350,000 or so distinct CDR3 sequences, of which 20% to 25% are seen a single time; around 20% belongs to the top ten. Germline assignment: CDR1 SGHVS and CDR2 FQNEAQ. The CDR3 is 15 amino acids. After removal of 3 bases from V and 5 bases from J, the junction contained 7 bases not matched to a gene. Study outcomes and limitations: CD4/CD8 balance characterized clones contracting day 15 to 85, and CD4+ skew characterized later expanders. Memory sampled before infection contained some responding clones, suggesting cross-reactive memory joined. CM and EM subsets held most contracting CD4+ clones; EMRA held CD8+ ones.

The sequencing sample was made of PBMCs or a T cell subset sorted from them (not recorded which). J is TRBJ2-5 and V is TRBV7-8, with 9 bases that match TRBD2. This TCR derives from a man aged 18 to 30 who had mild COVID-19 (a few samples of this study predate the infection). Cell type and time point are not known. CDR3 sequence (DNA): TGTGCCAGCAGCTTTGTGCGGGGGGGCGGGGAGACCCAGTACTTC. This encodes CASSFVRGGGETQYF.